The next 18 T cell receptor beta chains were all read from a single sample in a study of T cell repertoires in cytomegalovirus infection. In TCRdb, the reads were re-called with MiXCR into one record per CDR3 protein. Altogether 300,000 to 400,000 distinct CDR3 sequences are present, over 7.5% being singletons, with the ten largest covering around 4%. Sequencing was performed on PBMCs. The receptors stem from a human donor in good health (CMV status not recorded). Some clones in this sample may be carry-over from other donors' samples.

This clonotype appeared many times. The genes are TRBV7-2 and TRBJ2-2; D is unresolved. CDR3 length: 13 amino acids. Germline CDR1 reads SGHTA; CDR2 reads FQGNSA. V was trimmed by 3 bases and J by 6 bases, leaving 8 bases between them. The CDR3 reads CASSFLGPGELFF. In DNA form, the CDR3 reads TGTGCCAGCAGCTTTTTAGGACCCGGGGAGCTGTTTTTT.

The genes are TRBV19 and TRBJ1-5; no clear D gene. This CDR3 spans 14 amino acids. The V gene's germline CDR1 is LNHDA and CDR2 SQIVND (reference sequence). Trimming pared 5 bases from V and 0 bases from J, leaving 8 bases between. This CDR3 reads CASSGINSNQPQHF. CDR3 DNA sequence: TGTGCCAGTAGTGGGATTAATAGCAATCAGCCCCAGCATTTT.

The chain combines TRBV6-2 or TRBV6-3 with TRBJ2-3; 9 nucleotides agree with TRBD2. Unmatched junction bases numbered 10, after V lost 6 bases and J lost 6 bases. Germline values: CDR1 MNHEY, CDR2 SVGEGT. The CDR3 loop spans 15 amino acids. The CDR3 DNA reads TGTGCCAGCAGACCTAGCGGGGCCGCAGGGGATACGCAGTATTTT. Encoded protein: CASRPSGAAGDTQYF.

This clonotype showed up just a few times. The rearrangement uses TRBV7-2 and TRBJ2-2; a weak D match, TRBD2 (7 bases). Trimming stripped 3 bases from V and 2 bases from J, with 16 bases between. Germline V gene data show CDR1 as SGHTA and CDR2 as FQGNSA. CDR3 length: 17 residues. This CDR3 reads CASSFPQGGGNTGELFF. The DNA of the CDR3 is TGTGCCAGCAGCTTCCCTCAGGGAGGGGGTAACACCGGGGAGCTGTTTTTT.

This clonotype was counted many times. The chain is built from TRBV6-1 and TRBJ1-2; D unresolved. The ends were cut back, 6 bases at V and 8 bases at J, with 19 bases in the middle. This CDR3 is 14 amino acids long. The germline CDR1 and CDR2 sequences are MNHNS and SASEGT. This CDR3 reads CASSPTPSTGGYTF. The CDR3 DNA follows: TGTGCCAGCAGCCCAACCCCTTCCACGGGAGGCTACACCTTC.

The V call is TRBV12-3 or TRBV12-4, the J call TRBJ2-7; perhaps TRBD1 as D (5 bases). This CDR3 is built from 17 residues. V was cut by 0 bases and J by 2 bases, with 17 bases left in between. Here the CDR3 DNA reads TGTGCCAGCAGTTTAGCCCCTATAACGACAGTTACCTACGAGCAGTACTTC. Protein sequence: CASSLAPITTVTYEQYF.

The rearrangement joins TRBV11-3 to TRBJ2-7; TRBD2 matches at 9 bases. The J segment lost 3 bases and the V segment lost 1 base, leaving 7 bases of the junction unmatched. The CDR3 totals 16 residues. Germline V gene sequence: CDR1 SGHNT, CDR2 YENEEA. CDR3 in DNA: TGTGCCAGCAGCTTAGGGTCTAGCGGGACCTACTACGAGCAGTACTTC. It specifies CASSLGSSGTYYEQYF.

This clonotype occurred a few times. The rearrangement links TRBV29-1 to TRBJ1-2, with D unclear. The CDR3 covers 10 residues. From germline, CDR1 is SQVTM and CDR2 ANQGSEA. Trimming cost V 5 bases and J 8 bases, with 9 bases left between them. The CDR3 coding sequence is TGCAGCGTTCCTGAAGGGGGCTACACCTTC. This gives the protein CSVPEGGYTF.

There are many counts of this clonotype. The CDR3 reads CASSHGTGGSDTEAFF. DNA of the CDR3: TGTGCCAGCAGCCATGGGACAGGGGGCAGCGACACTGAAGCTTTCTTT. The chain uses TRBV7-2 and TRBJ1-1, with TRBD1 matching 12 bases. The CDR3 sequence is 16 residues long. Germline V gives CDR1 SGHTA, CDR2 FQGNSA. The V segment lost 5 bases and the J segment 3 bases; nucleotides outside the gene matches: 7.

The chain has TRBV27 and TRBJ2-7; D unresolved. CDR1 and CDR2 from the germline V gene are MNHEY and SMNVEV (reference sequence). The CDR3 contains 16 residues. V lost 6 bases, J lost 3 bases, and 21 bases lay in between. Written as DNA, the CDR3 is TGTGCCAGCAGCAAAAACTACGGAGCGCCCCGCTACGAGCAGTACTTC. It encodes CASSKNYGAPRYEQYF.

This clonotype was found a few times. The V call is TRBV18, the J call TRBJ2-1; no reliable D call. The V gene lost 3 bases and the J gene lost 5 bases, with 11 bases spanning the gap. Germline loops: CDR1 KGHSH, CDR2 LQKENI. The CDR3 loop spans 14 amino acids. Here the CDR3 DNA reads TGTGCCAGCTCACCGCCCCGGGCAGACAATGAGCAGTTCTTC. It encodes CASSPPRADNEQFF. The whole variable domain, filled in from reference TRBV18 and TRBJ2-1, reads NAGVMQNPRHLVRRRGQEARLRCSPMKGHSHVYWYRQLPEEGLKFMVYLQKENIIDESGMPKERFSAEFPKEGPSILRIQQVVRGDSAAYFCASSPPRADNEQFFGPGTRLTVL.

This clonotype was recorded a few times. The chain joins TRBV19 to TRBJ2-4; D gene uncertain. This CDR3 has 16 amino acids. Germline V gene data show CDR1 as LNHDA and CDR2 as SQIVND (reference sequence). Trimming cost V 4 bases and J 1 base, with 14 bases left between them. CDR3 protein: CASSTLVSGAKNIQYF. CDR3 nucleotides: TGTGCCAGTAGTACGTTGGTGTCCGGGGCCAAAAACATTCAGTACTTC. The full variable domain, in which reference TRBV19 and TRBJ2-4 provide the parts outside the CDR3, is DGGITQSPKYLFRKEGQNVTLSCEQNLNHDAMYWYRQDPGQGLRLIYYSQIVNDFQKGDIAEGYSVSREKKESFPLTVTSAQKNPTAFYLCASSTLVSGAKNIQYFGAGTRLSVL.

This clonotype was found a few times. This chain connects TRBV20-1 to TRBJ2-2, with D possibly matching TRBD1 (5 bases). Trimming left V 0 bases short and J 6 bases short, with 14 bases between. Germline CDR1 DFQATT, CDR2 SNEGSKA (reference sequence). The CDR3 is made up of 15 amino acids. CDR3 residues: CSARDVWVGAGELFF. The CDR3, as DNA: TGCAGTGCTAGAGATGTGTGGGTAGGGGCCGGGGAGCTGTTTTTT.

This CDR3 is CASSQVFAGTSSNEQFF. The CDR3 DNA is TGCGCCAGCAGCCAAGTTTTCGCCGGGACTAGTAGCAATGAGCAGTTCTTC. The chain joins TRBV4-3 to TRBJ2-1; 8 bases agree with TRBD2. This CDR3 is 17 amino acids long. The J segment lost 6 bases and the V segment lost 1 base, leaving 11 bases of the junction unmatched. Germline CDR1 and CDR2: LGHNA and YSLEER.

This clonotype appeared many times. V is TRBV2 and J is TRBJ2-5, with 9 bases identical to TRBD1. This CDR3 is 14 amino acids long. Germline V gives CDR1 SNHLY, CDR2 FYNNEI. V was clipped by 1 base and J by 5 bases; unmatched bases: 2. Written as DNA, the CDR3 is TGTGCCAGCAGTGAAGTGGGGACAGGGGAGACCCAGTACTTC. It yields the protein CASSEVGTGETQYF. The full variable domain, rest sourced from reference TRBV2 and TRBJ2-5, is EPEVTQTPSHQVTQMGQEVILRCVPISNHLYFYWYRQILGQKVEFLVSFYNNEISEKSEIFDDQFSVERPDGSNFTLKIRSTKLEDSAMYFCASSEVGTGETQYFGPGTRLLVL.

This clonotype occurred many times. The chain recombines TRBV19 with TRBJ1-1; no reliable D call. Germline V gene lookup returns CDR1 LNHDA and CDR2 SQIVND (reference sequence). The CDR3 runs 22 residues. The V end lost 5 bases, the J end lost 1 base, and 35 bases lay between the germline ends. The CDR3 nucleotides read TGTGCCAGTAGTTGGAGGGCGACTTGGGAAGACCAACGACGATGGGGGAACACTGAAGCTTTCTTT. Translation gives CASSWRATWEDQRRWGNTEAFF.

Only a few counts were recorded for this clonotype. The V and J genes are TRBV7-9 and TRBJ2-3; unclear D gene. Between the trimmed V and J ends, which lost 4 bases and 0 bases, there was a span of 11 bases. The CDR3 consists of 15 residues. Germline V gene lookup returns CDR1 SEHNR and CDR2 FQNEAQ (reference sequence). CDR3 residues: CASSSGGGSTDTQYF. CDR3 sequence (DNA): TGTGCCAGCAGCTCAGGCGGCGGTAGCACAGATACGCAGTATTTT. Full variable domain (missing parts from reference TRBV7-9 and TRBJ2-3): DTGVSQNPRHKITKRGQNVTFRCDPISEHNRLYWYRQTLGQGPEFLTYFQNEAQLEKSRLLSDRFSAERPKGSFSTLEIQRTEQGDSAMYLCASSSGGGSTDTQYFGPGTRLTVL.

The chain carries TRBV10-3 and TRBJ2-3; D may be TRBD1 (5 bases). The germline V and J ends were trimmed by 0 bases and 6 bases, with 10 bases remaining between them. Germline V lookup: CDR1 ENHRY, CDR2 SYGVKD. This CDR3 has 14 residues. The CDR3 DNA follows: TGTGCCATCAGTGAGTCCCCCCAGGGTGATACGCAGTATTTT. Translating it yields CAISESPQGDTQYF.